This TCR beta chain appears in the sequencing data of a study of blood T cell repertoires in COVID-19. Study summary: From T cells, B-cell-depleted T cells, or PBMCs came the material, which was cDNA or gDNA.

Trimming stripped 4 bases from V and 3 bases from J, with 14 bases between. The CDR3 is made up of 14 amino acids. CDR1 is SGHNT and CDR2 is YYREEE in the germline V gene (reference sequence). Methods used by the authors: Scientists estimated how many nucleated cells there were by amplifying reference gene primers. TCRdb's table, derived via immunoSEQ multiplex PCR, lists solely in-frame clones and lacks some. V and J calls and clone size are those listed in that table; D and trimming were worked out from the DNA. The sample lists under 200,000 clones, around nine tenths occurring once. Sequenced input: peripheral blood. This rearrangement joins TRBV5-4 to TRBJ2-7, with D tentatively TRBD1 (6 bases). The clonotype comes from a man aged 60-69 years with COVID-19, enrolled during active disease. CDR3 amino acids: CASSTSGQIYEQYF. The CDR3, as DNA: TGTGCCAGCAGCACTTCCGGACAGATCTACGAGCAGTACTTC.